The 30 T cell receptor beta chains given below trace back to one sample, sequenced in a study of T cell responses to AZD1222 COVID-19 vaccine. Profiled with immunoSEQ multiplex PCR; TCRdb holds only in-frame clones, not every one. The profile covers fewer than 200,000 clones, with 70% to 90% appearing a single time and under 7.5% taken by the ten largest. This sample comprised peripheral blood, obtained on day 0 of AZD1222 vaccination. The source of these receptors is an adult in good health.

The rearrangement links TRBV10-3 to TRBJ2-1; TRBD1 is a possible D gene (7 bases). Germline assignment: CDR1 ENHRY and CDR2 SYGVKD. This CDR3 contains 14 residues. Trimming took off 4 bases at V and 6 bases at J, with 13 bases between the two ends. For the CDR3, the DNA is TGTGCCATCAGTGTTGGTCAGGGGGGCAATGAGCAGTTCTTC. Its translation: CAISVGQGGNEQFF.

J is TRBJ2-2 and V is TRBV5-4, with D uncertain. CDR1 is SGHNT and CDR2 is YYREEE in the germline V gene (reference sequence). The CDR3 length is 15 residues. Trimming took off 4 bases at V and 1 base at J, with 11 bases between the two ends. The CDR3 DNA sequence: TGTGCCAGCAGCCGAATGGGGAAGAACACCGGGGAGCTGTTTTTT. It is translated as CASSRMGKNTGELFF.

In its sample, this clone was seen once. The V gene is TRBV19, the J gene TRBJ1-1; unclear D gene. The CDR3 is 15 residues long. Trimming removed 5 bases from V and 0 bases from J, with 13 bases in between. CDR1 is LNHDA and CDR2 is SQIVND in the germline V gene (reference sequence). CDR3 in amino acids: CASSSLKALNTEAFF. The CDR3, as DNA: TGTGCCAGTAGTTCCCTAAAGGCCTTGAACACTGAAGCTTTCTTT.

The chain couples TRBV6-5 to TRBJ1-1; a possible D gene is TRBD1 (5 bases). CDR1 and CDR2 from the germline V gene are MNHEY and SVGAGI. The CDR3 consists of 14 residues. V was trimmed by 5 bases and J by 1 base, leaving 11 bases between them. In DNA, the CDR3 is TGTGCCAGCAGTCGCCTTACAGGGAACACTGAAGCTTTCTTT. It codes for CASSRLTGNTEAFF.

V gene TRBV6-6 combines with J gene TRBJ1-1, with no clear D. Germline V gene data show CDR1 as MNHNY and CDR2 as SVGAGI (reference sequence). CDR3 length equals 13 residues. V lost 7 bases, J lost 1 base, and 10 bases lay in between. CDR3 sequence: CASKEEANTEAFF. The CDR3, as DNA: TGTGCCAGCAAAGAGGAGGCGAACACTGAAGCTTTCTTT.

This chain links TRBV28 with TRBJ1-6; D remains unclear. The CDR3 extends over 13 amino acids. The germline gives CDR1 MDHEN, CDR2 SYDVKM. Deletions cut 8 bases from V and 7 bases from J, with 12 bases between. For the CDR3, the DNA is TGTGCCAGCTTAGGCAGGTTCAATTCACCCCTCCACTTT. Amino acid sequence: CASLGRFNSPLHF.

The rearrangement joins TRBV19 to TRBJ2-7; 9 bases are shared with TRBD1. Germline trimming cut 6 bases from V and 3 bases from J; bases unmatched to any gene: 9. From germline, CDR1 is LNHDA and CDR2 SQIVND (reference sequence). This CDR3 region has 15 residues. CDR3 DNA sequence: TGTGCCAGTAGGGGACTGGGACAGGGAAACTACGAGCAGTACTTC. Amino acid sequence: CASRGLGQGNYEQYF.

The rearrangement uses TRBV3-1 (or the pseudogene TRBV3-2) and TRBJ2-5, with D maybe TRBD1 (6 bases). Germline V lookup: CDR1 LGHDT, CDR2 YNNKEL (reference sequence). This CDR3 contains 16 residues. The ends were cut back, 3 bases at V and 1 base at J, with 15 bases in the middle. CDR3 sequence: CASSHLQGRGQETQYF. CDR3 in DNA: TGTGCCAGCAGCCACCTACAGGGAAGGGGCCAAGAGACCCAGTACTTC.

V is TRBV4-1 and J is TRBJ2-1; D gene ambiguous. The germline V and J ends were trimmed by 0 bases and 0 bases, with 6 bases remaining between them. This CDR3 has 15 amino acids. Looked up from germline, CDR1 is MGHRA and CDR2 is YSYEKL. DNA for the CDR3: TGCGCCAGCAGCCAAGAGAGCTACTCCTACAATGAGCAGTTCTTC. Encoded protein: CASSQESYSYNEQFF.

The chain joins TRBV19 to TRBJ2-7; D could derive from TRBD1 or TRBD2 (5 bases each). Between the trimmed V and J ends, which lost 3 bases and 0 bases, there was a span of 12 bases. Germline assignment: CDR1 LNHDA and CDR2 SQIVND (reference sequence). The length of the CDR3 is 15 residues. This CDR3 is CASSIAPGSSYEQYF. The CDR3 bases are TGTGCCAGTAGTATTGCCCCAGGGAGCTCCTACGAGCAGTACTTC.

The chain carries TRBV5-1 and TRBJ2-7, with 10 nucleotides matching TRBD1. V shed 3 bases and J 5 bases; nucleotides not matched to a gene: 5. Germline CDR1 reads SGHRS; CDR2 reads YFSETQ. The CDR3 contains 14 residues. The CDR3 bases are TGCGCCAGCAGCTCGGGACAGGGGTTGAACGAGCAGTACTTC. Protein sequence: CASSSGQGLNEQYF.

This clone has only one observation. CDR3 protein: CASSLALTSTSTDTQYF. For the CDR3, the DNA is TGCGCCAGCAGCTTGGCCTTGACAAGCACTAGCACAGATACGCAGTATTTT. The V and J genes are TRBV5-1 and TRBJ2-3, with D unclear. There are 17 residues in the CDR3. Trimming shortened V by 0 bases and J by 0 bases, and 14 bases separated the two germline ends. In germline, CDR1 is SGHRS, CDR2 YFSETQ. Full variable domain (remainder filled in from reference TRBV5-1 and TRBJ2-3): KAGVTQTPRYLIKTRGQQVTLSCSPISGHRSVSWYQQTPGQGLQFLFEYFSETQRNKGNFPGRFSGRQFSNSRSEMNVSTLELGDSALYLCASSLALTSTSTDTQYFGPGTRLTVL.

J is TRBJ1-4 and V is TRBV5-1; D remains unclear. CDR3 length: 12 residues. The ends were cut back, 4 bases at V and 3 bases at J, with 4 bases in the middle. The germline CDR1 and CDR2 sequences are SGHRS and YFSETQ. The CDR3 protein is CASSVANEKLFF. In nucleotides, the CDR3 is TGCGCCAGCAGCGTAGCTAATGAAAAACTGTTTTTT.

The chain links TRBV10-2 to TRBJ1-1; 8 bases match TRBD1. Per germline, CDR1 WSHSY and CDR2 SAAADI. This CDR3 comprises 17 residues. Trimming at V came to 6 bases and at J to 2 bases, leaving 14 bases not matched to a gene. CDR3 nucleotides: TGCGCCAGCAGGGTAGACAGGGGCTGGGGGAATAACACTGAAGCTTTCTTT. As protein: CASRVDRGWGNNTEAFF.

Regarding this clone: A much larger clone lies a single base off, so this may be a read error. The same CDR3 arises from other DNA sequences in this sample as well. The J gene is TRBJ2-2, the V gene TRBV7-2; tentatively, D is TRBD2 (6 bases). Germline CDR1 SGHTA, CDR2 FQGNSA. The CDR3 spans 15 residues. CDR3 nucleotides: TGTGCCAGCAGTCCCACCGGGACTGCCTACGGGGAGTTGTTTTTT. It encodes CASSPTGTAYGELFF.

This rearrangement joins TRBV7-9 to TRBJ2-6; 10 nucleotides match TRBD1. In germline, CDR1 is SEHNR, CDR2 FQNEAQ (reference sequence). After removal of 4 bases from V and 1 base from J, the junction contained 4 bases not matched to a gene. This CDR3 has 17 residues. In nucleotides, the CDR3 is TGTGCCAGCAGCTCCTGGGGACAGGGGTCTGGGGCCAACGTCCTGACTTTC. It codes for CASSSWGQGSGANVLTF.

The CDR3 here is CASSYSILGSSPLHF. CDR3 nucleotide sequence: TGTGCCAGCAGTTACTCGATCCTCGGTAGTTCACCCCTCCACTTT. V gene TRBV6-5 combines with J gene TRBJ1-6, with D hard to call. The germline CDR1 and CDR2 sequences are MNHEY and SVGAGI. The CDR3 is made up of 15 amino acids. Trimming cost V 0 bases and J 9 bases, with 12 bases left between them.

The genes are TRBV6-6 and TRBJ2-7; 7 bases map to TRBD1. With 6 bases clipped from V and 2 bases from J, the junction kept 1 base outside the gene matches. From germline, CDR1 is MNHNY and CDR2 SVGAGI (reference sequence). The CDR3 is 12 residues long. DNA of the CDR3: TGTGCCAGCAGGACAGGGACCTACGAGCAGTACTTC. Protein product: CASRTGTYEQYF.

This rearrangement joins TRBV9 to TRBJ2-3; TRBD1 might be the D (5 bases). Trimming took off 7 bases at V and 3 bases at J, with 15 bases between the two ends. This CDR3 comprises 14 residues. The germline V gene has CDR1 SGDLS and CDR2 YYNGEE. The CDR3 here is CASGPSDRTDTQYF. The CDR3 DNA sequence: TGTGCCAGCGGTCCCTCCGACAGAACAGATACGCAGTATTTT.

The rearrangement uses TRBV28 and TRBJ1-4; 9 bases match TRBD1. The length of the CDR3 is 17 residues. Germline CDR1 reads MDHEN; CDR2 reads SYDVKM. V shed 2 bases and J 6 bases; nucleotides not matched to a gene: 10. CDR3 coding DNA: TGTGCCAGCAGTTTAGGATGGACAGGGGATGTAGATGAAAAACTGTTTTTT. It specifies CASSLGWTGDVDEKLFF.

The chain carries TRBV28 and TRBJ1-5; the D is unclear. The germline gives CDR1 MDHEN, CDR2 SYDVKM. The CDR3 length is 14 residues. With 6 bases removed from V and 8 bases from J, the gap between germline ends came to 17 bases. CDR3 DNA sequence: TGTGCCAGCAGCCTCAGTGGCCCCAAAGAGCCCCAGCATTTT. Protein product: CASSLSGPKEPQHF.

The gene calls are TRBV7-3 and TRBJ1-1; no firm D call. Germline loops: CDR1 SGHTA, CDR2 FQGTGA. V dropped 8 bases and J dropped 1 base, with 8 bases sitting between them. CDR3 length equals 12 residues. In nucleotides, the CDR3 is TGTGCCAGCGTCGCAGGGAACACTGAAGCTTTCTTT. It specifies CASVAGNTEAFF. Complete variable domain (other parts from reference TRBV7-3 and TRBJ1-1): GAGVSQTPSNKVTEKGKYVELRCDPISGHTALYWYRQSLGQGPEFLIYFQGTGAADDSGLPNDRFFAVRPEGSVSTLKIQRTERGDSAVYLCASVAGNTEAFFGQGTRLTVV.

This chain links TRBV10-1 with TRBJ1-2; 10 positions agree with TRBD1. The CDR3 loop spans 13 amino acids. V shed 4 bases, J shed 12 bases, and the junction held 8 bases outside the gene matches. Germline lookup yields CDR1 WNHNN and CDR2 SYGVQD (reference sequence). In DNA, the CDR3 is TGCGCCAGCAGTGGAGGACAGGGGGAACGAAACACCTTC. Translated, it gives CASSGGQGERNTF.

CDR3 in amino acids: CASSLGTWGSYEQYF. CDR3 DNA sequence: TGTGCCAGCAGCTTGGGGACCTGGGGCTCCTACGAGCAGTACTTC. J is TRBJ2-7 and V is TRBV5-4; D ambiguous. CDR3 length: 15 residues. Trimming pared 0 bases from V and 0 bases from J, leaving 10 bases between. The germline V gene encodes CDR1 SGHNT and CDR2 YYREEE (reference sequence).

The chain couples TRBV19 to TRBJ1-5; 7 bases are a match to TRBD1. V lost 1 base and J lost 6; bases outside the gene matches: 3. Germline V lookup: CDR1 LNHDA, CDR2 SQIVND (reference sequence). The CDR3 runs to 14 residues. In nucleotides, the CDR3 is TGTGCCAGTAGTATAGTAACAGGGGTTCAGCCCCAGCATTTT. As protein: CASSIVTGVQPQHF.

The rearrangement uses TRBV2 and TRBJ1-1; D possibly corresponds to TRBD1 (6 bases). The ends were cut back, 6 bases at V and 4 bases at J, with 15 bases in the middle. The CDR3 length is 14 residues. Per the germline V gene, CDR1 is SNHLY and CDR2 is FYNNEI. The CDR3 sequence: CASRVGTYATEAFF. CDR3 in DNA: TGTGCCAGCAGGGTTGGGACATATGCCACTGAAGCTTTCTTT.

V and J are TRBV30 and TRBJ1-6, with D perhaps TRBD1 (5 bases). The germline gives CDR1 GTSNPN, CDR2 SVGIG (reference sequence). The CDR3 consists of 15 residues. Trimming shortened V by 2 bases and J by 7 bases, and 15 bases separated the two germline ends. Written as DNA, the CDR3 is TGTGCCTGGAGTTACGGGGGATATCGGAATTCACCCCTCCACTTT. As protein: CAWSYGGYRNSPLHF.

The V call is TRBV19, the J call TRBJ1-3; a possible D gene is TRBD1 (6 bases). CDR3 length: 16 amino acids. Trimming left V 2 bases short and J 6 bases short, with 17 bases between. Germline CDR1 and CDR2: LNHDA and SQIVND (reference sequence). Here the CDR3 DNA reads TGTGCCAGTAGTATATCGGGCAGGGGCCTCGAAAACACCATATATTTT. This gives the protein CASSISGRGLENTIYF.

The chain is built from TRBV20-1 and TRBJ2-1, with unresolved D. Deletions cut 6 bases from V and 4 bases from J, with 7 bases between. CDR1 is DFQATT and CDR2 is SNEGSKA in the germline V gene (reference sequence). The CDR3 is 11 amino acids. CDR3 DNA: TGCAGTGCGTCTGGGTACAATGAGCAGTTCTTC. Translation: CSASGYNEQFF.

The chain couples TRBV30 to TRBJ1-4; 9 nucleotides agree with TRBD1. The trim removed 7 bases at V and 2 bases at J, leaving 2 bases unmatched. CDR1 and CDR2 (germline): GTSNPN, SVGIG (reference sequence). This CDR3 spans 13 amino acids. The chain's CDR3 is CAYDRGTNEKLFF. The CDR3 DNA follows: TGTGCCTACGACAGGGGGACTAATGAAAAACTGTTTTTT.